Listed here is a single T cell receptor (beta chain). Its antigen is not yet known. No qualities accompany the bases; no much larger clone lies one base away. The sample originates from a study of yellow fever vaccine responses in identical twins listed by TCRdb under 2018. For the wider study: In identical twins, the study followed T cell clones that responded to the vaccine with precision.

Receptor libraries were prepared by RT-PCR. The listed sequencing device is Illumina HiSeq 2500. TCRdb applied fastp at Q25 and MiXCR to the public reads, then kept only in-frame beta chains. CDR3 protein duplicates are merged, each entry listing the most common genes and DNA. The sample records 2,500 or so distinct CDR3 sequences, approximately 86% of which are singletons. The top ten clonotypes cover around 5.5% of the sample. What the study reported, not specific to this receptor: The authors reported that the T cell response to vaccination in identical twins appeared partly convergent and partly personalized.

The CDR3 holds 16 amino acids from the cysteine to the phenylalanine. Only the CDR3 region is kept as DNA, spanning 48 bases read in frame from base 1. The V end gives up 0 bases and the J end 3 bases, leaving 7 bases in the junction not matched to a gene. CDR1 and CDR2 were assigned from the germline V gene as LGHNA and YSLEER. The chain employs TRBV4-3 and TRBJ2-7; 8 of the junction bases match TRBD2. This receptor was taken from a woman younger than 30 who received the yellow fever vaccine. Donor details come from another sample of the same person, matched by shared clones. The source was T cells from blood (PBMCs), unsorted or a sorted subset (not recorded which), collected before or after yellow fever vaccination (not recorded which). The sequence in DNA is TGCGCCAGCAGCCAAGATTTTCCCAGCGGGAGCTACGAGCAGTACTTC. Translated, this is CASSQDFPSGSYEQYF.